The T cell receptor (beta chain) described here comes from a study of pediatric ulcerative colitis. One to two pinch biopsies were taken from the rectum during colonoscopy. The repertoire was sequenced with immunoSEQ multiplex PCR; TCRdb's copy has only in-frame clones and lacks some. The sample contains 30,000 to 40,000 clones, about 81% of which appear only once. Trimming stripped 5 bases from V and 1 base from J, with 12 bases between. The V gene's germline CDR1 is GTSNPN and CDR2 SVGIG (reference sequence). CDR3 length: 13 amino acids. The sequence was collected from a boy between 5 and 17 years old with mild ulcerative colitis. The sequenced sample consisted of gut tissue. V and J are TRBV30 and TRBJ2-7, with unresolved D. The CDR3 DNA is TGTGCCTGGGGGTGGGCCAGGTCCTACGAGCAGTACTTC. As protein: CAWGWARSYEQYF.